A selection of T cell receptor beta chains follows, all from one sample in a study of cytotoxic CD8 clonotypes in ibrutinib-treated CLL. The data were produced by immunoSEQ multiplex PCR, yet TCRdb's version contains in-frame clones alone and is incomplete. The sample yields around 52,000 clones, roughly 50% seen once. The sequencing used PBMCs, collected after 24 months of ibrutinib treatment. Receptors originate from a human donor with chronic lymphocytic leukemia. The CDR3 runs from the conserved cysteine through the conserved F or W. D genes are given only for firm matches. Size is stated for part of the rows, as once, few or many counts, or as a class when the clone is expanded.

J: TRBJ1-2; size: many; D: NA; V: TRBV30; CDR3: CAGTALATNYGYTF; DNA: TGTGCCGGCACCGCCTTGGCCACTAACTATGGCTACACCTTC
J: TRBJ2-3; size: NA; D: NA; V: TRBV5-1; CDR3: CASSLVPAGGPDTQYF; DNA: TGCGCCAGCAGCTTGGTTCCAGCGGGTGGACCAGATACGCAGTATTTT
J: TRBJ2-2; size: once; D: TRBD1; V: TRBV7-9; CDR3: CATRDREWTGELFF; DNA: TGTGCCACCCGGGACAGGGAATGGACCGGGGAGCTGTTTTTT
J: TRBJ1-2; size: once; D: TRBD1; V: TRBV2; CDR3: CASSGTGANYGYTF; DNA: TGTGCCAGCAGTGGGACAGGCGCTAACTATGGCTACACCTTC
J: TRBJ2-3; size: NA; D: NA; V: TRBV9; CDR3: CASMRGVDTDTQYF; DNA: TGTGCCAGCATGAGGGGGGTAGACACAGATACGCAGTATTTT
J: TRBJ2-1; size: NA; D: NA; V: TRBV2; CDR3: CASSPPGDKDNEQFF; DNA: TGTGCCAGCAGTCCCCCGGGCGACAAAGACAATGAGCAGTTCTTC
J: TRBJ2-2; size: NA; D: NA; V: TRBV28; CDR3: CASSLTAGSTGELFF; DNA: TGTGCCAGCAGTTTGACCGCGGGATCCACCGGGGAGCTGTTTTTT
J: TRBJ1-6; size: medium-sized; D: TRBD1; V: TRBV9; CDR3: CASSVLGQGHGSPLHF; DNA: TGTGCCAGCAGCGTCCTCGGACAGGGTCATGGTTCACCCCTCCACTTT
J: TRBJ1-4; size: NA; D: NA; V: TRBV18; CDR3: CASSPGHGFREKLFF; DNA: TGTGCCAGCTCACCAGGACACGGGTTTCGTGAAAAACTGTTTTTT
J: TRBJ2-1; size: few; D: NA; V: TRBV5-4; CDR3: CASSLALFGGAGEQFF; DNA: TGTGCCAGCAGCTTGGCGTTATTTGGGGGGGCAGGTGAGCAGTTCTTC
J: TRBJ2-3; size: NA; D: NA; V: TRBV6-6; CDR3: CASSYRAATDTQYF; DNA: TGTGCCAGCAGTTATCGGGCAGCCACAGATACGCAGTATTTT
J: TRBJ1-2; size: few; D: NA; V: TRBV7-8; CDR3: CASSLVQGAYGYTF; DNA: TGTGCCAGCAGCTTAGTCCAGGGAGCCTATGGCTACACCTTC
J: TRBJ1-5; size: NA; D: TRBD1; V: TRBV6-5; CDR3: CASSLDRAYQPQHF; DNA: TGTGCCAGCAGCCTGGACAGGGCCTATCAGCCCCAGCATTTT
J: TRBJ2-5; size: few; D: NA; V: TRBV28; CDR3: CASSLLYRDPESQETQYF; DNA: TGTGCCAGCAGTTTATTATACCGGGACCCTGAAAGCCAAGAGACCCAGTACTTC
J: TRBJ2-7; size: few; D: TRBD1; V: TRBV28; CDR3: CASSFGTGTREQYF; DNA: TGTGCCAGCAGTTTTGGGACAGGGACACGGGAGCAGTACTTC
J: TRBJ1-2; size: few; D: TRBD1; V: TRBV28; CDR3: CASSLVQGALFGYGYTF; DNA: TGTGCCAGCAGTTTAGTGCAGGGGGCGCTTTTCGGCTATGGCTACACCTTC
J: TRBJ1-5; size: NA; D: TRBD1; V: TRBV5-6; CDR3: CASSLGTGGRNQPQHF; DNA: TGTGCCAGCAGCCTCGGGACAGGGGGTCGCAATCAGCCCCAGCATTTT
J: TRBJ2-2; size: NA; D: NA; V: TRBV7-2; CDR3: CASRLGQTGELFF; DNA: TGTGCCAGCAGACTGGGACAAACCGGGGAGCTGTTTTTT
J: TRBJ2-1; size: few; D: TRBD2; V: TRBV15; CDR3: CATSRPSGRARAYNEQFF; DNA: TGTGCCACCAGCAGACCTAGCGGGAGGGCTAGGGCCTACAATGAGCAGTTCTTC
J: TRBJ2-3; size: NA; D: TRBD1; V: TRBV29-1; CDR3: CSEGQGPDTQYF; DNA: TGCAGCGAAGGACAGGGCCCAGATACGCAGTATTTT
J: TRBJ1-4; size: few; D: NA; V: TRBV6-6; CDR3: CASSYGGRGEKLFF; DNA: TGTGCCAGCAGTTACGGTGGACGGGGTGAAAAACTGTTTTTT
J: TRBJ1-3; size: few; D: TRBD1; V: TRBV4-2; CDR3: CASSQGDRAVGNTIYF; DNA: TGTGCCAGCAGCCAAGGGGACAGGGCGGTTGGAAACACCATATATTTT
J: TRBJ2-2; size: NA; D: TRBD2; V: TRBV6-6; CDR3: CASSYPTSGGPGELFF; DNA: TGTGCCAGCAGTTATCCGACTAGCGGGGGGCCCGGGGAGCTGTTTTTT
J: TRBJ1-1; size: NA; D: NA; V: TRBV20-1; CDR3: CSAITATEAFF; DNA: TGCAGTGCTATCACGGCCACTGAAGCTTTCTTT
J: TRBJ2-6; size: NA; D: NA; V: TRBV11-2; CDR3: CASSLEGVGANVLTF; DNA: TGTGCCAGCAGCTTAGAAGGGGTCGGGGCCAACGTCCTGACTTTC
J: TRBJ2-1; size: NA; D: NA; V: TRBV20-1; CDR3: CSARIVSEQFF; DNA: TGCAGTGCTAGAATAGTGTCTGAGCAGTTCTTC
J: TRBJ1-1; size: few; D: NA; V: TRBV7-2; CDR3: CASSLVRPGQSAFF; DNA: TGTGCCAGCAGCTTAGTTAGGCCCGGCCAGTCAGCTTTCTTT